The rows below give T cell receptor beta chains drawn from one sample of a study of blood T cell repertoires in COVID-19. Clones were sequenced by immunoSEQ multiplex PCR, and TCRdb holds only the in-frame ones, with some missing. The table has over 45,000 clones, around 70% seen once. Source material: peripheral blood. The receptors here all came from a woman aged 50 to 60 with active or convalescent COVID-19. CDR3s include the opening cysteine and the closing phenylalanine or tryptophan. Fields, in order: clone size, J gene, D gene, V gene, CDR3 DNA, CDR3 protein. D genes are given only for firm matches. Clone size appears in some rows only: once, few, many, or a class for an expanded clone.

abundance: -
j_gene: TRBJ2-7
d_gene: -
v_gene: TRBV30
CDR3nt: TGTGCCTGGAGTGTTCGAGGCTCCTACGAGCAGTACTTC
CDR3aa: CAWSVRGSYEQYF

abundance: few
j_gene: TRBJ2-7
d_gene: TRBD1
v_gene: TRBV4-2
CDR3nt: TGTGCCAGCAGCTTGGTCCCCGCAGGGGGCGCGGGCGAGCAGTACTTC
CDR3aa: CASSLVPAGGAGEQYF

abundance: -
j_gene: TRBJ2-7
d_gene: -
v_gene: TRBV27
CDR3nt: TGTGCCAGCAGTTGGGGCGGCGAGCAGTACTTC
CDR3aa: CASSWGGEQYF

abundance: -
j_gene: TRBJ1-2
d_gene: -
v_gene: TRBV5-4
CDR3nt: TGTGCCAGCAGATTAGGACGGGAGGACTATGGCTACACCTTC
CDR3aa: CASRLGREDYGYTF

abundance: -
j_gene: TRBJ1-5
d_gene: TRBD1
v_gene: TRBV19
CDR3nt: TGTGCCAGTGGTCGGGCCCGGGACAGTAATCAGCCCCAGCATTTT
CDR3aa: CASGRARDSNQPQHF

abundance: -
j_gene: TRBJ2-1
d_gene: -
v_gene: TRBV11-3
CDR3nt: TGTGCCAGCAGCTTATACGGGGAATCCAATGAGCAGTTCTTC
CDR3aa: CASSLYGESNEQFF

abundance: -
j_gene: TRBJ2-1
d_gene: TRBD2
v_gene: TRBV5-6
CDR3nt: TGTGCCAGCAGCTTGGGCCTAGCGGGAGGCTGGGAGCAGTTCTTC
CDR3aa: CASSLGLAGGWEQFF

abundance: -
j_gene: TRBJ1-2
d_gene: TRBD1
v_gene: TRBV4-1
CDR3nt: TGCGCCAGCAGCCAAAGGGCAGGGGGGAGCTATGGCTACACCTTC
CDR3aa: CASSQRAGGSYGYTF

abundance: -
j_gene: TRBJ2-2
d_gene: TRBD2
v_gene: TRBV19
CDR3nt: TGTGCCAGTAGTTCATCGGATAGCGGGAGGGCGAACACCGGGGAGCTGTTTTTT
CDR3aa: CASSSSDSGRANTGELFF

abundance: -
j_gene: TRBJ1-1
d_gene: -
v_gene: TRBV27
CDR3nt: TGTGCCAGCAGTTACGGGGGGCGGCACACTGAAGCTTTCTTT
CDR3aa: CASSYGGRHTEAFF

abundance: -
j_gene: TRBJ1-1
d_gene: TRBD1
v_gene: TRBV5-1
CDR3nt: TGCGCCAGCAGCGACACGGACAGGGCACCACCCCCCGTGTCCGAAGCTTTCTTT
CDR3aa: CASSDTDRAPPPVSEAFF

abundance: -
j_gene: TRBJ2-1
d_gene: TRBD2
v_gene: TRBV19
CDR3nt: TGTGCCAGTAGTCGCGGGCTAGCGGAAAATGAGCAGTTCTTC
CDR3aa: CASSRGLAENEQFF

abundance: -
j_gene: TRBJ2-7
d_gene: TRBD1
v_gene: TRBV2
CDR3nt: TGTGCCAGCAGGGAGACAGGGACCTCCTACGAGCAGTACTTC
CDR3aa: CASRETGTSYEQYF

abundance: -
j_gene: TRBJ1-2
d_gene: TRBD1
v_gene: TRBV4-1
CDR3nt: TGCGCCAGCAGCCAACGGACAGGGGATCGGGTCGATGGCTACACCTTC
CDR3aa: CASSQRTGDRVDGYTF

abundance: -
j_gene: TRBJ2-1
d_gene: -
v_gene: TRBV27
CDR3nt: TGTGCCAGCAGTCGCGAAAGGGGCTACAATGAGCAGTTCTTC
CDR3aa: CASSRERGYNEQFF

abundance: -
j_gene: TRBJ2-2
d_gene: -
v_gene: TRBV18
CDR3nt: TGTGCCAGCTCACAGGGGACGAACACCGGGGAGCTGTTTTTT
CDR3aa: CASSQGTNTGELFF

abundance: -
j_gene: TRBJ1-5
d_gene: TRBD1
v_gene: TRBV10-1
CDR3nt: TGCGCCAGCAGTGAGTCGGACAGGGAAGGAAGCAATCAGCCCCAGCATTTT
CDR3aa: CASSESDREGSNQPQHF

abundance: few
j_gene: TRBJ1-5
d_gene: -
v_gene: TRBV3-1/TRBV3-2
CDR3nt: TGTGCCAGCAGCCATGAGACAGATCAGCCCCAGCATTTT
CDR3aa: CASSHETDQPQHF

abundance: -
j_gene: TRBJ2-5
d_gene: TRBD1
v_gene: TRBV5-1
CDR3nt: TGCGCCAGCAGCCCCGGACAGGGCTTGCAAGAGACCCAGTACTTC
CDR3aa: CASSPGQGLQETQYF

abundance: -
j_gene: TRBJ2-7
d_gene: -
v_gene: TRBV28
CDR3nt: TGTGCCGCCGGGTTTTACGAGCAGTACTTC
CDR3aa: CAAGFYEQYF

abundance: -
j_gene: TRBJ1-3
d_gene: -
v_gene: TRBV11-2
CDR3nt: TGTGCCAGCAGCTTAGTGCCCCCGTACATAACTGGAAACACCATATATTTT
CDR3aa: CASSLVPPYITGNTIYF

abundance: -
j_gene: TRBJ2-1
d_gene: TRBD2
v_gene: TRBV15
CDR3nt: TGTGCCACCCTTAGAGTCCCGGGGAGGGACAATGAGCAGTTCTTC
CDR3aa: CATLRVPGRDNEQFF

abundance: -
j_gene: TRBJ2-7
d_gene: TRBD1
v_gene: TRBV9
CDR3nt: TGTGCCAGCAGCCAGTGGGACAGGGGGCTCGTGTACGAGCAGTACTTC
CDR3aa: CASSQWDRGLVYEQYF